This passage covers 9 T cell receptor beta chains from one sample sequenced in a study of T cell changes during pregnancy in multiple sclerosis. Sequencing used immunoSEQ multiplex PCR; TCRdb keeps in-frame clones, though not all of them. This table has 33,000 or so clones, 85% to 95% appearing once. Sequences were derived from CD4+ T cells from peripheral blood mononuclear cells, sampled in the third trimester of pregnancy. The origin of the receptors is a female donor in good health, enrolled as a control in a pregnancy study.

J is TRBJ2-6 and V is TRBV5-1; TRBD1 aligns across 7 bases. CDR3 length equals 16 residues. Germline V gives CDR1 SGHRS, CDR2 YFSETQ. V trimming: 3 bases; J trimming: 0 bases; junction bases outside the gene matches: 3. CDR3 nucleotide sequence: TGCGCCAGCAGCTCAGGGGGTCCCTCTGGGGCCAACGTCCTGACTTTC. Translation: CASSSGGPSGANVLTF.

The chain has TRBV28 and TRBJ1-5, with TRBD1 identical over 7 bases. This CDR3 has 16 amino acids. V trimming: 4 bases; J trimming: 2 bases; junction bases outside the gene matches: 8. Germline lookup yields CDR1 MDHEN and CDR2 SYDVKM. The CDR3 loop reads CASSSPSGTGNQPQHF. In nucleotides, the CDR3 is TGTGCCAGCAGTTCACCGTCCGGGACAGGCAATCAGCCCCAGCATTTT.

J is TRBJ2-7 and V is TRBV7-2; D is unresolved. Trimming removed 1 base from V and 2 bases from J, with 3 bases in between. In germline, CDR1 is SGHTA, CDR2 FQGNSA. This CDR3 has 12 amino acids. CDR3 bases: TGTGCCAGCAGCTTAGACACCTACGAGCAGTACTTC. Residues: CASSLDTYEQYF.

The V gene is TRBV28, the J gene TRBJ1-5; D is perhaps TRBD1 (5 bases). The CDR3 runs to 15 residues. The V end was cut by 5 bases, the J end by 2 bases, with 13 bases between. Looked up from germline, CDR1 is MDHEN and CDR2 is SYDVKM. CDR3 amino acids: CASSPPRGGNQPQHF. CDR3 sequence (DNA): TGTGCCAGCAGTCCTCCTCGGGGGGGCAATCAGCCCCAGCATTTT.

This clone was detected once. The chain has TRBV28 and TRBJ2-7, with TRBD1 matching 10 bases. CDR1 and CDR2 (germline): MDHEN, SYDVKM. The CDR3 has 13 amino acids. Trimming took 9 bases from V and 4 from J; bases not matched to a gene: 6. The CDR3: CASKTGGKYEQYF. In nucleotides, the CDR3 is TGTGCCAGTAAGACAGGGGGCAAGTACGAGCAGTACTTC.

The J gene is TRBJ2-1, the V gene TRBV25-1; 7 bases match TRBD1. V lost 7 bases, J lost 3 bases, and 3 bases stayed unmatched. The CDR3 sequence is 13 residues long. Germline-derived CDR1 and CDR2 are MGHDK and SYGVNS. CDR3 in DNA: TGTGCCAGCAAGGGGGCAGTCTACAATGAGCAGTTCTTC. This translates into CASKGAVYNEQFF. Filled out from reference TRBV25-1 and TRBJ2-1, the complete variable domain reads EADIYQTPRYLVIGTGKKITLECSQTMGHDKMYWYQQDPGMELHLIHYSYGVNSTEKGDLSSESTVSRIRTEHFPLTLESARPSHTSQYLCASKGAVYNEQFFGPGTRLTVL.

This clone was seen only once. This chain connects TRBV7-2 to TRBJ2-7, with 9 bases that match TRBD1. V lost 1 base, J lost 7 bases, and 8 bases stayed unmatched. Germline CDR1 reads SGHTA; CDR2 reads FQGNSA. The CDR3 runs to 15 residues. DNA of the CDR3: TGTGCCAGCAGCTTAGAAGCAACAGGGGGCAGGGAGCAGTACTTC. It is translated as CASSLEATGGREQYF. Full variable domain (rest looked up from reference TRBV7-2 and TRBJ2-7): GAGVSQSPSNKVTEKGKDVELRCDPISGHTALYWYRQSLGQGLEFLIYFQGNSAPDKSGLPSDRFSAERTGGSVSTLTIQRTQQEDSAVYLCASSLEATGGREQYFGPGTRLTVT.

The chain has TRBV2 and TRBJ2-1, with 12 nucleotides matching TRBD2. Trimming took 7 bases from V and 2 from J; bases not matched to a gene: 6. This CDR3 comprises 16 residues. Germline lookup yields CDR1 SNHLY and CDR2 FYNNEI. The CDR3 region has the DNA TGTGCCAGCACCAGAACTAGCGGGGGGACCTACAATGAGCAGTTCTTC. Its translation is CASTRTSGGTYNEQFF.

The J gene is TRBJ2-1, the V gene TRBV6-1, with a weak D call TRBD2 (7 bases). The germline V and J ends were trimmed by 2 bases and 1 base, with 15 bases remaining between them. The CDR3 covers 17 residues. Germline CDR1 and CDR2: MNHNS and SASEGT. The CDR3 loop is CASSEKRGGLSYNEQFF. The CDR3 nucleotides are TGTGCCAGCAGTGAAAAGAGGGGGGGCCTTTCCTACAATGAGCAGTTCTTC.